Listed below are T cell receptor beta chains from one sample, sequenced in a study of T cell repertoires in cytomegalovirus infection. These receptors have no identified antigens. TCRdb processed the reads anew with MiXCR; each CDR3 protein has one entry. Of approximately 990,000 distinct CDR3 sequences in the sample, around 31% were seen once. The source material was cultured CD8+ T cells from PBMCs, sampled from culture after CMV antigen stimulation. The receptors were gathered from a human donor in good health (CMV status not recorded). Some clones in this sample may be carry-over from other donors' samples. Both conserved end residues are part of each CDR3. D genes are given only for firm matches. Where a row states a size, it is once, few, many or the class of an expanded clone; other rows omit it.

v_gene	abundance	j_gene	d_gene	CDR3aa	CDR3nt
TRBV10-3	-	TRBJ2-2	TRBD1	CAISERYTGGSTGELFF	TGTGCCATCAGTGAGAGATACACAGGGGGTTCCACCGGGGAGCTGTTTTTT
TRBV6-2/TRBV6-3	-	TRBJ1-5	-	CASIPGRSNQPQHF	TGTGCCAGCATCCCCGGGAGAAGCAATCAGCCCCAGCATTTT
TRBV29-1	-	TRBJ2-7	TRBD1	CSAWGQDTYEQYF	TGCAGCGCGTGGGGACAGGACACCTACGAGCAGTACTTC
TRBV7-9	many	TRBJ2-5	-	CASSLGQLETQYF	TGTGCCAGCAGCTTAGGACAGCTAGAGACCCAGTACTTC
TRBV7-6	-	TRBJ2-2	TRBD2	CASSLAPNSGVNTGELFF	TGTGCCAGCAGCTTAGCTCCCAATAGCGGGGTAAACACCGGGGAGCTGTTTTTT
TRBV4-1	-	TRBJ1-6	-	CASSQEGSSYNSPLHF	TGCGCCAGCAGCCAAGAAGGGAGCTCCTATAATTCACCCCTCCACTTT
TRBV3-1	few	TRBJ2-3	-	CASSHGSGMGSTDTQYF	TGTGCCAGCAGCCACGGTTCAGGGATGGGTTCGACAGATACGCAGTATTTT
TRBV2	-	TRBJ2-2	-	CASSLVANAGELFF	TGTGCCAGCAGCCTTGTCGCTAACGCCGGGGAGCTGTTTTTT
TRBV7-8	many	TRBJ2-3	-	CATQGLPYTDTQYF	TGTGCCACTCAGGGACTCCCGTACACAGATACGCAGTATTTT
TRBV10-2	few	TRBJ2-7	-	CASSETQASYEQYF	TGCGCCAGCAGTGAGACACAGGCGTCCTACGAGCAGTACTTC
TRBV7-8	-	TRBJ2-5	TRBD1	CVSSKSPGQRPLETQYF	TGTGTCAGCAGCAAATCGCCGGGACAGCGCCCCTTAGAGACCCAGTACTTC
TRBV7-9	-	TRBJ1-3	-	CASTPGAGNTIYF	TGTGCCAGCACCCCTGGGGCTGGAAACACCATATATTTT
TRBV5-5	-	TRBJ2-7	-	CASSFGQLYEQYF	TGTGCCAGCAGCTTCGGACAGCTTTACGAGCAGTACTTC
TRBV6-1	few	TRBJ1-5	-	CASSPGHPPIRQPQHF	TGTGCCAGCAGCCCTGGACACCCCCCCATCAGGCAGCCCCAGCATTTT
TRBV6-2/TRBV6-3	-	TRBJ2-4	TRBD2	CASRWPRGENIQYF	TGTGCCAGCCGCTGGCCCCGGGGGGAAAACATTCAGTACTTC
TRBV5-8	-	TRBJ2-3	TRBD2	CASSSSGGVYSTDAQYF	TGTGCCAGCAGTTCCTCCGGGGGGGTCTATTCCACAGATGCGCAGTATTTT
TRBV6-5	-	TRBJ2-7	-	CASISRVDYEQYF	TGTGCCAGCATTAGCAGGGTAGACTACGAGCAGTACTTC
TRBV6-2/TRBV6-3	-	TRBJ2-3	TRBD2	CASSSPGLAGADTQYF	TGTGCCAGCAGTTCTCCGGGACTAGCGGGCGCAGATACGCAGTATTTT
TRBV6-6	-	TRBJ1-5	-	CASSFYPGKTETVINQPQHF	TGTGCCAGCAGCTTTTACCCGGGGAAAACTGAGACGGTGATTAATCAGCCCCAGCATTTT
TRBV4-1	-	TRBJ2-1	-	CASSQEIRGRGYEQFF	TGCGCCAGCAGCCAAGAAATCCGGGGGCGAGGTTATGAGCAGTTCTTC
TRBV7-3	-	TRBJ2-1	-	CASSFAPVGYEQFF	TGTGCCAGCAGCTTTGCTCCAGTAGGATATGAGCAGTTCTTC
TRBV20-1	few	TRBJ2-1	TRBD2	CSARDPSGGYNEQFF	TGCAGTGCTAGAGATCCCAGCGGGGGGTACAATGAGCAGTTCTTC
TRBV12-3/TRBV12-4	few	TRBJ2-1	-	CASSFGDSWGFSSYNEQFF	TGTGCCAGCAGTTTTGGGGACTCATGGGGTTTTAGCTCCTACAATGAGCAGTTCTTC
TRBV27	-	TRBJ1-4	-	CASSLSGRGNEKLFF	TGTGCCAGCAGTTTATCTGGCAGGGGAAATGAAAAACTGTTTTTT
TRBV12-3/TRBV12-4	few	TRBJ2-7	TRBD1	CASSMTGAPYEQYF	TGTGCCAGCAGTATGACAGGGGCACCCTACGAGCAGTACTTC
TRBV12-5	-	TRBJ2-1	TRBD1	CASGPGQGRRGEQFF	TGTGCTAGTGGTCCCGGACAGGGAAGGCGGGGTGAGCAGTTCTTC
TRBV28	-	TRBJ2-1	-	CASRTSFWSQNNEQFF	TGTGCCAGCAGGACAAGTTTCTGGTCGCAAAACAATGAGCAGTTCTTC
TRBV13	-	TRBJ2-7	-	CASSLEQGLEQYF	TGTGCCAGCAGCTTAGAGCAGGGTCTAGAGCAGTACTTC
TRBV6-1	few	TRBJ2-1	TRBD1	CASKRTGGFSSYNEQFF	TGTGCCAGCAAGAGGACAGGGGGTTTCAGCTCCTACAATGAGCAGTTCTTC
TRBV7-6	many	TRBJ2-3	-	CASSFELGPPGDTQYF	TGTGCCAGCAGCTTTGAACTCGGCCCCCCGGGAGATACGCAGTATTTT
TRBV20-1	-	TRBJ1-2	-	CSARSGGIYGYTF	TGCAGTGCTAGATCCGGAGGGATCTATGGCTACACCTTC
TRBV27	-	TRBJ1-2	-	CASSLSGTGAYGYTF	TGTGCCAGCAGTTTATCGGGGACGGGAGCCTATGGCTACACCTTC